The 19 T cell receptor beta chains below come from one sample, sequenced in a study of T-cell reconstitution after alpha-beta-depleted transplantation in children. A TCRbeta library incorporating unique molecular identifiers was prepared. TCRdb ran MiXCR on the PCR reads and lists one entry per CDR3 protein. Among approximately 400,000 distinct CDR3 sequences, about a tenth were seen once, and the ten largest hold roughly 6%. The specimen comprised PBMCs from the stem cell graft donor, sampled from the stem cell graft. The source of these receptors is a human donor who donated a stem cell graft to a child with acute myeloid leukemia.

The gene calls are TRBV7-9 and TRBJ2-7; 9 positions match TRBD1. The V and J ends lost 5 bases and 1 base, in that order; junction bases with no gene match: 6. Germline lookup yields CDR1 SEHNR and CDR2 FQNEAQ (reference sequence). The CDR3 covers 15 residues. The CDR3 spells CASSGRDRASYEQYF. In DNA, the CDR3 is TGTGCCAGCAGCGGTCGGGACAGGGCGTCCTACGAGCAGTACTTC.

The chain couples TRBV12-3 or TRBV12-4 to TRBJ2-5; D unclear. This CDR3 has 15 residues. V was trimmed by 7 bases and J by 5 bases, leaving 20 bases between them. CDR3 nucleotides: TGTGCCAGCACGGATGACTCACGGTATGAGGAGACCCAGTACTTC. Its protein product is CASTDDSRYEETQYF.

Worth noting for this clonotype: A much larger clonotype is one base distant, so this may be a read error. This sequence joins TRBV5-1 and TRBJ2-6; possible D gene TRBD1, 5 bases. The CDR3 loop spans 14 amino acids. CDR1 is SGHRS and CDR2 is YFSETQ in the germline V gene. CDR3: CASRSNSGANGLTF. CDR3 DNA: TGCGCCAGCCGGAGTAACTCTGGGGCCAACGGCCTGACTTTC.

This clonotype was seen only a few times. DNA of the CDR3: TGCAGTGCTAGAGATCGACGCAGATCTGAACCCCTCCACTTT. Protein: CSARDRRRSEPLHF. The chain combines TRBV20-1 with TRBJ1-6; D not certain. Trimming took 0 bases from V and 12 from J, leaving 15 bases between them. Germline CDR1 DFQATT, CDR2 SNEGSKA (reference sequence). CDR3 length: 14 amino acids.

The V and J genes are TRBV11-2 and TRBJ2-7; D may be TRBD2 (6 bases). Trimming left V 8 bases short and J 1 base short, with 18 bases between. The CDR3 contains 15 residues. Germline V gene lookup returns CDR1 SGHAT and CDR2 FQNNGV. CDR3 sequence (DNA): TGTGCCAGCCGCCGACTAGGTTCCCAATCCTACGAGCAGTACTTC. Translating gives CASRRLGSQSYEQYF.

The chain links TRBV19 to TRBJ1-6, with a tentative D call TRBD1 (6 bases). The CDR3 runs 15 residues. Germline-derived CDR1 and CDR2 are LNHDA and SQIVND (reference sequence). The ends were cut back, 9 bases at V and 9 bases at J, with 21 bases in the middle. The CDR3 reads CASRTEGVGGSPLHF. As DNA, the CDR3 is TGTGCCAGCCGGACGGAGGGGGTAGGCGGTTCACCCCTCCACTTT.

This chain connects TRBV7-2 to TRBJ2-5; 8 bases are shared with TRBD2. With V trimmed by 5 bases and J by 5 bases, 4 bases remained unmatched. Germline CDR1 reads SGHTA; CDR2 reads FQGNSA. The CDR3 extends over 13 amino acids. The CDR3 loop reads CASSGTSRETQYF. The CDR3 nucleotides read TGTGCCAGCAGCGGGACTAGTAGGGAGACCCAGTACTTC.

The chain joins TRBV29-1 to TRBJ2-6; 10 bases are a match to TRBD1. The CDR3 consists of 15 residues. V was clipped by 5 bases and J by 2 bases; unmatched bases: 3. CDR1 and CDR2 from the germline V gene are SQVTM and ANQGSEA. The chain's CDR3 is CSVTTGGAGANVLTF. Here the CDR3 DNA reads TGCAGCGTTACGACAGGGGGCGCTGGGGCCAACGTCCTGACTTTC.

The rearrangement links TRBV20-1 to TRBJ2-5; 9 bases line up with TRBD1. Germline-derived CDR1 and CDR2 are DFQATT and SNEGSKA (reference sequence). The CDR3 loop spans 14 amino acids. V gave up 2 bases and J gave up 5 bases; unmatched junction bases: 6. The CDR3 sequence is CSARRRDRVETQYF. As DNA, the CDR3 is TGCAGTGCTAGACGCCGGGACAGGGTTGAGACCCAGTACTTC.

This clonotype came up many times. The chain uses TRBV5-1 and TRBJ2-1, with 10 bases aligning to TRBD2. V shed 2 bases, J shed 8 bases, and the junction held 1 base outside the gene matches. CDR3 length: 13 amino acids. Germline V gene sequence: CDR1 SGHRS, CDR2 YFSETQ. The CDR3 DNA follows: TGCGCCAGCAGCTTTCTAGCGGGGGATGAGCAGTTCTTC. Residues: CASSFLAGDEQFF.

In its sample, this clonotype was seen many times. The rearrangement links TRBV29-1 to TRBJ2-5; 7 nucleotides match TRBD1. This CDR3 has 14 residues. V lost 7 bases and J lost 1; bases outside the gene matches: 9. Germline-derived CDR1 and CDR2 are SQVTM and ANQGSEA. The CDR3: CSAKINRGQETQYF. In DNA, the CDR3 is TGCAGCGCAAAAATAAACAGGGGCCAAGAGACCCAGTACTTC.

There are many counts of this clonotype. The V and J genes are TRBV7-8 and TRBJ1-5; 8 bases match TRBD1. Trimming at V came to 1 base and at J to 2 bases, leaving 7 bases not matched to a gene. The CDR3 is made up of 17 amino acids. Germline V gives CDR1 SGHVS, CDR2 FQNEAQ. CDR3 sequence: CASSLDRGSLGNQPQHF. The CDR3, as DNA: TGTGCCAGCAGCTTAGACAGGGGGAGTCTGGGCAATCAGCCCCAGCATTTT.

Only a few counts were recorded for this clonotype. The chain is built from TRBV5-1 and TRBJ1-2, with 9 bases that match TRBD1. The germline V gene has CDR1 SGHRS and CDR2 YFSETQ. Trimming cost V 3 bases and J 8 bases; bases outside gene matches: 5. The CDR3 is 13 residues long. CDR3 in DNA: TGCGCCAGCAGCTCAGCGGACAGGGGCGGCTACACCTTC. It codes for CASSSADRGGYTF.

The rearrangement links TRBV7-8 to TRBJ2-2, with D perhaps given as TRBD1 or TRBD2 (6 bases each). This CDR3 is built from 16 residues. From germline, CDR1 is SGHVS and CDR2 FQNEAQ. V was cut by 0 bases and J by 4 bases, with 12 bases left in between. The CDR3 coding sequence is TGTGCCAGCAGCTTAGCGGCGTGGGGGGCCACCGGGGAGCTGTTTTTT. It specifies CASSLAAWGATGELFF. The full variable domain, completed using reference TRBV7-8 and TRBJ2-2, is GAGVSQSPRYKVAKRGQDVALRCDPISGHVSLFWYQQALGQGPEFLTYFQNEAQLDKSGLPSDRFFAERPEGSVSTLKIQRTQQEDSAVYLCASSLAAWGATGELFFGEGSRLTVL.

CDR3 DNA sequence: TGTGCCAGCAGCTTGGGAGGGGTCGAGCAGTACTTC. This codes for CASSLGGVEQYF. The chain employs TRBV7-2 and TRBJ2-7, with TRBD2 matching 7 bases. Trimming removed 3 bases from V and 6 bases from J; junction bases left unmatched: 2. The CDR3 extends over 12 amino acids. CDR1 is SGHTA, CDR2 FQGNSA, per germline.

This chain uses TRBV7-9 with TRBJ1-3; D remains ambiguous. V lost 1 base, J lost 0 bases, and 7 bases lay in between. This CDR3 comprises 15 residues. Germline V gives CDR1 SEHNR, CDR2 FQNEAQ (reference sequence). CDR3: CASSLVSGSGNTIYF. CDR3 bases: TGTGCCAGCAGCTTAGTTTCGGGCTCTGGAAACACCATATATTTT.

This clonotype was picked up many times. The chain is built from TRBV5-8 and TRBJ2-3; D not certain. The CDR3 runs to 12 residues. CDR1 and CDR2 from the germline V gene are SGHTS and YDEGEE. V shed 4 bases and J shed 6 bases, with 9 bases lying between them. CDR3 sequence reads: CASSQRWDTQYF. In DNA, the CDR3 is TGTGCCAGCAGCCAACGTTGGGATACGCAGTATTTT.

This clonotype occurred a few times. The V call is TRBV20-1, the J call TRBJ1-1; 10 bases line up with TRBD1. The CDR3 sequence is 16 residues long. J lost 8 bases, V lost 0 bases, and 12 bases had no gene match. The V gene's germline CDR1 is DFQATT and CDR2 SNEGSKA (reference sequence). The CDR3 sequence is CSARERTRGTGVEAFF. The CDR3 nucleotides read TGCAGTGCTAGAGAGCGGACACGTGGGACAGGGGTAGAAGCTTTCTTT.

This clonotype has just a few counts. This chain joins TRBV27 and TRBJ2-5; possible D gene TRBD2, 6 bases. CDR1 and CDR2 (germline): MNHEY, SMNVEV (reference sequence). V was pared by 4 bases and J by 4 bases, with 13 bases between. CDR3 size: 14 residues. CDR3 amino acids: CASSSGGSLETQYF. The CDR3 coding sequence is TGTGCCAGCAGTTCTGGGGGGAGCCTAGAGACCCAGTACTTC.